This T cell receptor beta chain derives from a study of shared clonotypes between healthy human individuals. Study information: Samples came from a couple of female and a few male donors aged 18 to 49.

Germline V gene lookup returns CDR1 SGHRS and CDR2 YFSETQ. The V end was cut by 2 bases, the J end by 9 bases, with 22 bases between. The CDR3 has 16 residues. From CD4+ cells came CD45RA+ naive and CD45RA-negative memory subsets. Data came from immunoSEQ multiplex PCR; TCRdb stores just in-frame clones and leaves some out. The sample contains about 680,000 clones, over 65% of which appear only once. A word on this clone: The antigen remains unidentified.

Whole-study findings and limits: Only blood samples were collected, and tissue repertoires likely differ.

This chain uses TRBV5-1 with TRBJ2-3; D is possibly TRBD1 (6 bases). The sample taken for sequencing was memory CD4+ T cells sorted from blood. Subset given: CD45RA-negative fraction. This clonotype was obtained from a woman aged 25 to 39 in good health. As DNA, the CDR3 is TGCGCCAGCAGCTTAACCGGGACACGGGTTTACGAAACGCAGTATTTT. Its protein product is CASSLTGTRVYETQYF.